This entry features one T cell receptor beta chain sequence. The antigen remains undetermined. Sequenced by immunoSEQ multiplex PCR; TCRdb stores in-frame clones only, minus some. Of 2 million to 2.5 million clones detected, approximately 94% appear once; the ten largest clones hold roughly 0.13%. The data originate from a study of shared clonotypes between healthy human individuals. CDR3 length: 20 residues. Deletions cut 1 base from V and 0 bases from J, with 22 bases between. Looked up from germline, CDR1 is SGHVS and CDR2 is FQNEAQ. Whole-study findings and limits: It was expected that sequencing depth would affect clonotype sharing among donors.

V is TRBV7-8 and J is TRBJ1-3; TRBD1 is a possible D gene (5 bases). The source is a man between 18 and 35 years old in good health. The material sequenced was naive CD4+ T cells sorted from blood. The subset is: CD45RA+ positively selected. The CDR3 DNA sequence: TGTGCCAGCAGCTTAGAAGTGGGATGGCGTTGGGGGGACTCTGGAAACACCATATATTTT. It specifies CASSLEVGWRWGDSGNTIYF.